A single sample gave rise to the 27 T cell receptor beta chains below, sequenced in a study of T cells after yellow fever vaccination. Using its own MiXCR run on the 5' RACE reads, TCRdb lists one record per CDR3 protein. The table has just under 600,000 distinct CDR3 sequences, around an eighth seen once. This specimen consisted of PBMCs, obtained on the day of the yellow fever booster vaccination. The receptor set was obtained from a man younger than 45 who received the YFV17D yellow fever vaccine.

This clonotype was seen a handful of times. The chain couples TRBV9 to TRBJ2-2; D may be TRBD2 (5 bases). Germline V gene data show CDR1 as SGDLS and CDR2 as YYNGEE. V gave up 6 bases and J gave up 6 bases, with 18 bases separating them. The CDR3 covers 15 residues. The chain's CDR3 is CASNSGETVPGELFF. DNA of the CDR3: TGTGCCAGCAACAGTGGGGAGACGGTTCCCGGGGAGCTGTTTTTT.

This clonotype was seen repeatedly, ten times or more. V is TRBV27 and J is TRBJ2-1; 11 bases are shared with TRBD2. Germline values: CDR1 MNHEY, CDR2 SMNVEV (reference sequence). Unmatched junction bases numbered 8, after V lost 6 bases and J lost 7 bases. This CDR3 comprises 15 residues. This CDR3 is CASRKLAGARNEQFF. CDR3 DNA: TGTGCCAGCAGGAAACTAGCGGGAGCTCGTAATGAGCAGTTCTTC.

This clonotype was seen only a few times. The chain uses TRBV7-2 and TRBJ2-7, with D perhaps matching TRBD2 (5 bases). The CDR3 runs 13 residues. The germline V and J ends were trimmed by 7 bases and 1 base, with 11 bases remaining between them. The germline V gene encodes CDR1 SGHTA and CDR2 FQGNSA. In nucleotides, the CDR3 is TGTGCCAGCACCCGGGATCCTTCCTACGAGCAGTACTTC. This sequence encodes CASTRDPSYEQYF.

The rearrangement uses TRBV11-2 and TRBJ1-2; D remains ambiguous. V lost 3 bases, J lost 3 bases, and 14 bases lay in between. The germline V gene has CDR1 SGHAT and CDR2 FQNNGV. The CDR3 loop spans 15 amino acids. The DNA of the CDR3 is TGTGCCAGCAGCTTCCTCCGGGCGGATGACTATGGCTACACCTTC. This sequence encodes CASSFLRADDYGYTF.

The chain links TRBV7-2 to TRBJ2-3; 12 bases align to TRBD2. V was pared by 5 bases and J by 3 bases, with 9 bases of the junction left unmatched. The CDR3 length is 17 residues. Germline loops: CDR1 SGHTA, CDR2 FQGNSA. CDR3 amino acids: CASSLTSGRAGTDTQYF. CDR3 in DNA: TGTGCCAGCAGCCTGACTAGCGGGAGAGCAGGAACAGATACGCAGTATTTT. The variable domain in full, completed from reference TRBV7-2 and TRBJ2-3, reads GAGVSQSPSNKVTEKGKDVELRCDPISGHTALYWYRQSLGQGLEFLIYFQGNSAPDKSGLPSDRFSAERTGGSVSTLTIQRTQQEDSAVYLCASSLTSGRAGTDTQYFGPGTRLTVL.

This clonotype has more than one count but fewer than ten. The V call is TRBV15, the J call TRBJ2-3, with D tentatively TRBD2 (5 bases). Germline lookup yields CDR1 LNHNV and CDR2 YYDKDF (reference sequence). The CDR3 sequence is 15 residues long. The germline V and J ends were trimmed by 1 base and 2 bases, with 10 bases remaining between them. DNA for the CDR3: TGTGCCACCAGCAGAGTCGGAGGTTACACAGATACGCAGTATTTT. This codes for CATSRVGGYTDTQYF.

The chain combines TRBV29-1 with TRBJ1-1; the D gene is possibly TRBD1 (5 bases). The CDR3 has 15 residues. Germline CDR1 SQVTM, CDR2 ANQGSEA. The germline V and J ends were trimmed by 6 bases and 3 bases, with 20 bases remaining between them. The CDR3 DNA reads as TGCAGCGTCGTGAGTCATGGGGGGGGTGACACTGAAGCTTTCTTT. Protein product: CSVVSHGGGDTEAFF.

This clonotype was found a few times. The rearrangement uses TRBV10-2 and TRBJ2-1, with a tentative D call TRBD2 (7 bases). The V and J ends lost 8 bases and 13 bases respectively, with 18 bases between them. Germline CDR1 and CDR2: WSHSY and SAAADI. The CDR3 runs 12 residues. The CDR3 loop is CASQEGGTFQFF. In DNA form, the CDR3 reads TGCGCCAGCCAGGAGGGGGGGACTTTCCAGTTCTTC.

This clonotype turned up a few times. This chain uses TRBV7-2 with TRBJ2-5, with no clear D. Germline V lookup: CDR1 SGHTA, CDR2 FQGNSA. The CDR3 is 13 residues long. V lost 4 bases and J 2 bases, leaving 8 bases between the germline ends. The CDR3 DNA reads TGTGCCAGCAGCTCCATATCGCAAGAGACCCAGTACTTC. This translates into CASSSISQETQYF.

This clonotype was found many times. One end of the junction is discordant with germline, which a read error may explain. The chain recombines TRBV5-1 with TRBJ2-1; 10 positions agree with TRBD2. Germline assignment: CDR1 SGHRS and CDR2 YFSETQ. The CDR3 totals 13 residues. CDR3 bases: TGTGCCAGCGGGGGGGGTTCCTACAATGAGCAGTTCTTC. Translated: CASGGGSYNEQFF.

This clonotype has ten or more counts. The genes are TRBV3-1 and TRBJ2-5; D may be TRBD2 (7 bases). With 4 bases removed from V and 4 bases from J, the gap between germline ends came to 10 bases. The CDR3 has 13 amino acids. Germline assignment: CDR1 LGHDT and CDR2 YNNKEL (reference sequence). CDR3 DNA: TGTGCCAGCAGCCCCGGGGGGCCAGAGACCCAGTACTTC. Translated, it gives CASSPGGPETQYF.

The chain is built from TRBV7-2 and TRBJ2-7; no clear D. The CDR3 sequence is 12 residues long. Germline CDR1 and CDR2: SGHTA and FQGNSA. V lost 4 bases and J 3 bases, leaving 7 bases between the germline ends. This CDR3 is CASSSQNYEQYF. In DNA form, the CDR3 reads TGTGCCAGCAGCTCACAGAACTACGAGCAGTACTTC.

This clonotype appeared a single time. The chain links TRBV5-1 to TRBJ2-1; D not certain. Germline lookup yields CDR1 SGHRS and CDR2 YFSETQ. This CDR3 has 13 amino acids. V dropped 0 bases and J dropped 10 bases, with 11 bases sitting between them. CDR3 nucleotides: TGCGCCAGCAGCTTGGGGGTAGGTTCAGAGCAGTTCTTC. Amino acids: CASSLGVGSEQFF.

This clonotype has more than one count but fewer than ten. This chain uses TRBV21-1 with TRBJ2-5; the table's D gene call, TRBD1, was not cross checked with the DNA. TRBV21-1 is given as a pseudogene. The CDR3 totals 20 residues. DNA for the CDR3: TGTGCCAGCAGCAAAGAAGGTCGGGACACCATTGGGGGTATCCATGGGGCCCAGTACTTC. This encodes CASSKEGRDTIGGIHGAQYF.

This chain uses TRBV18 with TRBJ2-5; the D is unclear. Looked up from germline, CDR1 is KGHSH and CDR2 is LQKENI. V lost 4 bases and J 7 bases, leaving 13 bases between the germline ends. There are 13 residues in the CDR3. Written as DNA, the CDR3 is TGTGCCAGCTCACAAGACAACTCCGGGACCCAGTACTTC. Amino acid sequence: CASSQDNSGTQYF.

This clonotype was found a few times. V is TRBV6-1 and J is TRBJ2-6; D is perhaps TRBD1 (8 bases). With 6 bases removed from V and 4 bases from J, the gap between germline ends came to 13 bases. Germline assignment: CDR1 MNHNS and CDR2 SASEGT. The CDR3 runs to 15 residues. DNA of the CDR3: TGTGCCAGCAGGGTACAGGGGGGGGGGGCCAACGTCCTGACTTTC. Encoded protein: CASRVQGGGANVLTF.

In this sample, this clonotype turned up many times. V is TRBV14 and J is TRBJ2-1; 7 bases map to TRBD1. V lost 4 bases to trimming and J lost 5 bases; unmatched junction nucleotides: 11. Germline V gene data show CDR1 as SGHDN and CDR2 as FVKESK. The CDR3 has 16 residues. In nucleotides, the CDR3 is TGTGCCAGCAGCCCCCTGACAGGGCGGTCGGACAATGAGCAGTTCTTC. It encodes CASSPLTGRSDNEQFF.

This clonotype was detected only a few times. V and J are TRBV10-3 and TRBJ2-1; D tentatively fits TRBD1 or TRBD2 (7 bases each). Germline V gene sequence: CDR1 ENHRY, CDR2 SYGVKD. The V gene lost 8 bases and the J gene lost 3 bases, with 14 bases spanning the gap. The CDR3 extends over 14 amino acids. The CDR3 DNA is TGTGCCATCGGCAGGGGGGGAGGCTACAATGAGCAGTTCTTC. Amino acid sequence: CAIGRGGGYNEQFF.

This clonotype was picked up a small number of times. The chain couples TRBV4-2 to TRBJ2-2; no firm D call. CDR3 length equals 15 residues. CDR1 is LGHNA, CDR2 YNFKEQ, per germline. Trimming cost V 4 bases and J 6 bases, with 15 bases left between them. The CDR3, as DNA: TGTGCCAGCAGCCTGAGATTGGACGGAGCCGGGGAGCTGTTTTTT. Residues: CASSLRLDGAGELFF.

CDR3 sequence (DNA): TGTGCCAGCAAGAGGGAAGATGGCTACACCTTC. As protein: CASKREDGYTF. The chain recombines TRBV6-5 with TRBJ1-2; D is undetermined. Trimming removed 7 bases from V and 6 bases from J, with 9 bases in between. The V gene's germline CDR1 is MNHEY and CDR2 SVGAGI. The CDR3 runs 11 residues.

This clonotype turned up a few times. The chain has TRBV5-8 and TRBJ2-1; no clear D gene. The CDR3 is made up of 11 amino acids. The V gene's germline CDR1 is SGHTS and CDR2 YDEGEE. Trimming removed 0 bases at V and 13 bases at J, with 8 bases between. The CDR3 loop reads CASSLVSFQFF. The CDR3 bases are TGTGCCAGCAGCTTGGTAAGCTTTCAGTTCTTC.

This chain uses TRBV5-1 with TRBJ2-2; no clear D. The CDR3 spans 15 residues. V lost 0 bases to trimming and J lost 7 bases, with 13 bases between them. Germline loops: CDR1 SGHRS, CDR2 YFSETQ. CDR3 protein: CASSLGRLTIGELFF. The CDR3 bases are TGCGCCAGCAGCTTGGGACGGCTGACAATCGGGGAGCTGTTTTTT. Filled out from reference TRBV5-1 and TRBJ2-2, the complete variable domain reads KAGVTQTPRYLIKTRGQQVTLSCSPISGHRSVSWYQQTPGQGLQFLFEYFSETQRNKGNFPGRFSGRQFSNSRSEMNVSTLELGDSALYLCASSLGRLTIGELFFGEGSRLTVL.

The sample holds a few counts of this clonotype. V is TRBV20-1 and J is TRBJ2-1; D is possibly TRBD2 (6 bases). V lost 7 bases, J lost 5 bases, and 12 bases lay in between. The CDR3 has 12 residues. The germline V gene has CDR1 DFQATT and CDR2 SNEGSKA (reference sequence). CDR3 amino acids: CSGLPGDNEQFF. Here the CDR3 DNA reads TGCAGTGGACTCCCGGGGGACAATGAGCAGTTCTTC.

CDR3 nucleotides: TGTGCCAGCAGTTATATCCCGGGCCCAGGTAGCAATCAGCCCCAGCATTTT. This sequence encodes CASSYIPGPGSNQPQHF. V usage is TRBV6-2 or TRBV6-3 and J usage is TRBJ1-5; D remains unclear. The V gene's germline CDR1 is MNHEY and CDR2 SVGEGT. V gave up 3 bases and J gave up 0 bases, with 15 bases separating them. This CDR3 is built from 17 residues.

V usage is TRBV20-1 and J usage is TRBJ2-1; D is undetermined. Trimming removed 1 base from V and 5 bases from J, with 6 bases in between. The CDR3 contains 12 residues. Germline assignment: CDR1 DFQATT and CDR2 SNEGSKA (reference sequence). The CDR3 nucleotides are TGCAGTGCTAGAGTCGTCAACAATGAGCAGTTCTTC. It encodes CSARVVNNEQFF.

Only one count was recorded for this clonotype. The chain uses TRBV29-1 and TRBJ2-7, with 10 bases lining up with TRBD2. CDR1 is SQVTM and CDR2 is ANQGSEA in the germline V gene. CDR3 length: 12 amino acids. CDR3 nucleotides: TGCCCGTCCCTAGCGGGAGTTTGCGAGCAGTACTTC. Protein sequence: CPSLAGVCEQYF.

The chain links TRBV19 to TRBJ2-3, with D unresolved. V lost 3 bases to trimming and J lost 1 base, with 8 bases between them. The CDR3 consists of 14 residues. In germline, CDR1 is LNHDA, CDR2 SQIVND (reference sequence). CDR3 coding DNA: TGTGCCAGTAGTATTCTTGAGCGCACAGATACGCAGTATTTT. This gives the protein CASSILERTDTQYF.